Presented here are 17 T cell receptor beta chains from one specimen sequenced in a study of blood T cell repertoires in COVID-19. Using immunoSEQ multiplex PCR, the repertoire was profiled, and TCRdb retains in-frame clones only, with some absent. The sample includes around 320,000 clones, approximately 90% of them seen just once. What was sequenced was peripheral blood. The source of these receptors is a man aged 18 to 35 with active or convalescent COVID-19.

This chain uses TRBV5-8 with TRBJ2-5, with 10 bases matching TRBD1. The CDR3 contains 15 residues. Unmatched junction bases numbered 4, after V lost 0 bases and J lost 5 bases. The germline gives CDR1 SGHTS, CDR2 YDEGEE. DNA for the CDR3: TGTGCCAGCAGCTTGGGTGACAGGGGGCTGGAGACCCAGTACTTC. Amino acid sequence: CASSLGDRGLETQYF.

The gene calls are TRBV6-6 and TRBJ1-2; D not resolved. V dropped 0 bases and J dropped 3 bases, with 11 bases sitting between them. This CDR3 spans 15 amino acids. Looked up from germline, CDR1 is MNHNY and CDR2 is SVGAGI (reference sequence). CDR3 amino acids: CASSYSSHSYYGYTF. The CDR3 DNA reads TGTGCCAGCAGTTACTCGAGTCACAGCTACTATGGCTACACCTTC.

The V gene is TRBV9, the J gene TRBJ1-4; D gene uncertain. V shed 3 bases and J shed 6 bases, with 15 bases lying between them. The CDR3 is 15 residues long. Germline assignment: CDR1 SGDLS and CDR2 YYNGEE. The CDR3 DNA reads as TGTGCCAGCAGCGCGTCGAGGGTCCAAGATGAAAAACTGTTTTTT. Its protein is CASSASRVQDEKLFF.

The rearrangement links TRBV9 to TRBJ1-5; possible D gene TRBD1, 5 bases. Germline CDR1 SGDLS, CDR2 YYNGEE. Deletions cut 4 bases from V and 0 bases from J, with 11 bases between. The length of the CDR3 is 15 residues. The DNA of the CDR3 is TGTGCCAGCAGCAAGGGGCAGGCTAGCAATCAGCCCCAGCATTTT. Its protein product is CASSKGQASNQPQHF.

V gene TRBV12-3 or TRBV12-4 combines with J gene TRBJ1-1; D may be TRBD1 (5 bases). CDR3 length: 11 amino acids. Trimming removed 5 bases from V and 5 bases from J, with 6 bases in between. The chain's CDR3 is CASSRTTEAFF. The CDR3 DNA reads TGTGCCAGCAGTCGGACAACTGAAGCTTTCTTT.

The CDR3, as DNA: TGTGCCAGCTCGCCGACAGGGTCTGCCCATTCACCCCTCCACTTT. Translation gives CASSPTGSAHSPLHF. The chain uses TRBV18 and TRBJ1-6, with TRBD1 matching 7 bases. The germline V gene has CDR1 KGHSH and CDR2 LQKENI. The junction had 10 bases not matched to a gene; V was cut back by 6 bases and J by 8 bases. The CDR3 totals 15 residues.

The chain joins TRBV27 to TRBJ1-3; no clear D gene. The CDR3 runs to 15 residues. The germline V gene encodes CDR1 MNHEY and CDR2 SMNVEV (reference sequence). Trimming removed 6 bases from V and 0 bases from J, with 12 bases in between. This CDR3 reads CASRSRINSGNTIYF. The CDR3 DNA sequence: TGTGCCAGCAGGTCGAGGATCAACTCTGGAAACACCATATATTTT.

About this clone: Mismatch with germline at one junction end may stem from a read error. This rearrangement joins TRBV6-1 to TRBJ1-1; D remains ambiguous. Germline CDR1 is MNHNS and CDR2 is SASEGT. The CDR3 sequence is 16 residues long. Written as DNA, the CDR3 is TGTGCCAGCAGTGAGCCCCACGTGACACGGAACTCTGAAGCTTTCTTT. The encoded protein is CASSEPHVTRNSEAFF.

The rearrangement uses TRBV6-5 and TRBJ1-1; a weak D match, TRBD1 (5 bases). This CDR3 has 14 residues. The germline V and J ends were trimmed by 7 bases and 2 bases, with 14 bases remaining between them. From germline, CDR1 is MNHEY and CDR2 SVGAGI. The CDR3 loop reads CASMRWGENTEAFF. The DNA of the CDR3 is TGTGCCAGCATGCGCTGGGGGGAAAACACTGAAGCTTTCTTT.

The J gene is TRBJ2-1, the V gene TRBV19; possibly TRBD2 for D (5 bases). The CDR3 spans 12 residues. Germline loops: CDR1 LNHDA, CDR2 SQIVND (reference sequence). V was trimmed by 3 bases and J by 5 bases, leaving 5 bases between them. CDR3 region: CASSIGNNEQFF. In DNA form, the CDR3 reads TGTGCCAGTAGTATCGGGAACAATGAGCAGTTCTTC.

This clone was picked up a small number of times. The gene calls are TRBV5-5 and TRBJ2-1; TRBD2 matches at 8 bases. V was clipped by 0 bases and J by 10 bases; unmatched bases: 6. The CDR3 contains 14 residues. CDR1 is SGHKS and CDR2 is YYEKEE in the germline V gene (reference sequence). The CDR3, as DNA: TGTGCCAGCAGCTTGGCACTAGCGGCCTGGGAGCAGTTCTTC. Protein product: CASSLALAAWEQFF.

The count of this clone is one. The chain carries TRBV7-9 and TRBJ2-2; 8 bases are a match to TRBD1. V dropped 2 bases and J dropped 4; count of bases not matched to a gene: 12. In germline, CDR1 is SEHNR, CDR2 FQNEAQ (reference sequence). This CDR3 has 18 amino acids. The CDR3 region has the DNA TGTGCCAGCAGCTTATCCTACTCGGACAGGGTATCCACCGGGGAGCTGTTTTTT. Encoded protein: CASSLSYSDRVSTGELFF.

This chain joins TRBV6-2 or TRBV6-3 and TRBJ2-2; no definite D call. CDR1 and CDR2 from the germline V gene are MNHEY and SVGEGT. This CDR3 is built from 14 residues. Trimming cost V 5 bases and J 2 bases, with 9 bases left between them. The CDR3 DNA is TGTGCCAGCAGTGAGGTTACCAACACCGGGGAGCTGTTTTTT. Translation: CASSEVTNTGELFF.

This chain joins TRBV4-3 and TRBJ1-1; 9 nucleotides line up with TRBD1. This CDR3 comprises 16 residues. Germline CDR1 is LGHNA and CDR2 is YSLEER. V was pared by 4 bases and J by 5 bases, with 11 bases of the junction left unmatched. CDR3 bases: TGCGCCAGCAGCCCCGGGACAGGGAATTTGGGGACTGAAGCTTTCTTT. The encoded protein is CASSPGTGNLGTEAFF.

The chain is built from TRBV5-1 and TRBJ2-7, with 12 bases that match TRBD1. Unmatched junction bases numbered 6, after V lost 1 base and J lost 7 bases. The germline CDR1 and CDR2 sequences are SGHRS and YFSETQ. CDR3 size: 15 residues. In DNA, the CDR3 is TGCGCCAGCAGCTTGTCGGGGACAGGGGGCGAAGAGCAGTACTTC. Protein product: CASSLSGTGGEEQYF.

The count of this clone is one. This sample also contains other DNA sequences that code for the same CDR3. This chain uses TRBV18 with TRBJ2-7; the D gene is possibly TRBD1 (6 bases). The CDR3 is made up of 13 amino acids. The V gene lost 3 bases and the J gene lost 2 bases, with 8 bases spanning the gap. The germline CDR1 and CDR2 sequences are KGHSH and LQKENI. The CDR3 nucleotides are TGTGCCAGCTCACCCGGACAGACCTACGAGCAGTACTTC. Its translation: CASSPGQTYEQYF.

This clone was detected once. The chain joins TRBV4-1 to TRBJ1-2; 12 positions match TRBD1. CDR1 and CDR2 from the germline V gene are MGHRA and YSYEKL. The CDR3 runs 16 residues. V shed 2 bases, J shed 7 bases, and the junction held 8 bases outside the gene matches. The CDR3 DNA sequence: TGCGCCAGCAGCCAACACACCGGGACAGGGGGCTTTGGCTACACCTTC. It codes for CASSQHTGTGGFGYTF.